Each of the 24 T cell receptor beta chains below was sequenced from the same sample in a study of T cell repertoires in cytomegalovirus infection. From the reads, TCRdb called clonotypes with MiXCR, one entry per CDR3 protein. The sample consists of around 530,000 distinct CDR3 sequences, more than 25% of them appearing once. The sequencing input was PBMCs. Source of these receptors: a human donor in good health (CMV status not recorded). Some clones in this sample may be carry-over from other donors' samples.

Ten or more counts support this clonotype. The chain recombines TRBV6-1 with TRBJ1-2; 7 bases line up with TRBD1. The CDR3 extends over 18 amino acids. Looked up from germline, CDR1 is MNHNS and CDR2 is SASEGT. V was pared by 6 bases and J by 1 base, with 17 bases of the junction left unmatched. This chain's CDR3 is CASSDNLRQGLDNYGYTF. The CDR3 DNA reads TGTGCCAGCAGCGACAACCTACGACAGGGCCTGGATAACTATGGCTACACCTTC.

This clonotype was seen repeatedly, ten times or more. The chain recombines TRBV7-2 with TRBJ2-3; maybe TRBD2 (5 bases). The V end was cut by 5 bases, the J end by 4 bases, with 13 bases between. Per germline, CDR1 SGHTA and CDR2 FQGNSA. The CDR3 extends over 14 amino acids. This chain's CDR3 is CASSGPRRPDTQYF. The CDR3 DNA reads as TGTGCCAGCAGCGGGCCTCGGAGGCCAGATACGCAGTATTTT.

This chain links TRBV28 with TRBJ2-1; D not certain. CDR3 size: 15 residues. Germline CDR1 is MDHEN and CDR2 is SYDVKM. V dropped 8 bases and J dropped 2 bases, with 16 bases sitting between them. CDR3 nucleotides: TGTGCCAGCTATGGCGTCGGACCGACCTACAATGAGCAGTTCTTC. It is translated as CASYGVGPTYNEQFF. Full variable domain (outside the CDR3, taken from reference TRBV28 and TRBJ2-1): DVKVTQSSRYLVKRTGEKVFLECVQDMDHENMFWYRQDPGLGLRLIYFSYDVKMKEKGDIPEGYSVSREKKERFSLILESASTNQTSMYLCASYGVGPTYNEQFFGPGTRLTVL.

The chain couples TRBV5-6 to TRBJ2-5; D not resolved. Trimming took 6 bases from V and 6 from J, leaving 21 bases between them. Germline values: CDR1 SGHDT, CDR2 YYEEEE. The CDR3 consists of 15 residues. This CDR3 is CASTVSPRRRKTQYF. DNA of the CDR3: TGTGCCAGCACCGTGTCCCCCCGGCGGCGAAAGACCCAGTACTTC.

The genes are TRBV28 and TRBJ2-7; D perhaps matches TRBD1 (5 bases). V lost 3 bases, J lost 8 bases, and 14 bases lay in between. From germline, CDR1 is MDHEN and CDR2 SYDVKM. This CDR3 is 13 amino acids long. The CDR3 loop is CASSFGDRGKQYF. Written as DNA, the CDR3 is TGTGCCAGCAGTTTCGGTGACAGAGGCAAGCAGTACTTC.

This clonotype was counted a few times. CDR3 residues: CASSYESTGEYEQYV. CDR3 DNA sequence: TGTGCCAGCAGTTACGAGTCTACCGGGGAATACGAGCAGTACGTC. The chain uses TRBV6-6 and TRBJ2-7; D may be TRBD2 (5 bases). The CDR3 loop spans 15 amino acids. CDR1 is MNHNY and CDR2 is SVGAGI in the germline V gene (reference sequence). V was shortened by 2 bases and J by 4 bases, with 15 bases between the two germline ends.

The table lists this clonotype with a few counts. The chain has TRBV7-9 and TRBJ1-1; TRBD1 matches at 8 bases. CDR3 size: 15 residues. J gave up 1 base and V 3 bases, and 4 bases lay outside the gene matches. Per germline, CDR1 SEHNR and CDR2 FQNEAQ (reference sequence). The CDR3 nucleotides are TGTGCCAGCAGCTTGACAACAGGGGGGAACACTGAAGCTTTCTTT. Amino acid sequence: CASSLTTGGNTEAFF.

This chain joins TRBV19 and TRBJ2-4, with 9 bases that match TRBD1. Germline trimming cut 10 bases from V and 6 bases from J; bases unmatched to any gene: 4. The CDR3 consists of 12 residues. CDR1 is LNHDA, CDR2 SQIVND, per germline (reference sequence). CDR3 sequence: CATGTGLNIQYF. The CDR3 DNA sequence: TGTGCCACCGGGACAGGGTTAAACATTCAGTACTTC.

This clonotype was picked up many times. The CDR3 nucleotides are TGTGCCAGCAGCTTAGAGGGGACTAGCGGGAGGGGTAGCTACAATGAGCAGTTCTTC. The encoded protein is CASSLEGTSGRGSYNEQFF. The chain couples TRBV7-2 to TRBJ2-1, with 16 bases aligning to TRBD2. V shed 1 base and J 3 bases; nucleotides not matched to a gene: 6. Germline V gene data show CDR1 as SGHTA and CDR2 as FQGNSA. This CDR3 is built from 19 residues.

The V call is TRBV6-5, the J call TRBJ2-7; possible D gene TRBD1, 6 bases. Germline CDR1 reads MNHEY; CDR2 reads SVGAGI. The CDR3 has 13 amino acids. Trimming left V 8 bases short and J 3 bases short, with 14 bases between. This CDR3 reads CASYSTGNYEQYF. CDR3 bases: TGTGCCAGCTATTCAACAGGGAACTACGAGCAGTACTTC.

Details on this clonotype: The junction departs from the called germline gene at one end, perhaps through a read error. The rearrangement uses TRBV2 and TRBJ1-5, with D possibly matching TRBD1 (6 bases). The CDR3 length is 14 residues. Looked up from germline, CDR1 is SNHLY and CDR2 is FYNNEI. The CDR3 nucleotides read TGTGCTAGCAGGGGTCAAGCCCCCAATCAGCCCCAGCATTTT. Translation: CASRGQAPNQPQHF.

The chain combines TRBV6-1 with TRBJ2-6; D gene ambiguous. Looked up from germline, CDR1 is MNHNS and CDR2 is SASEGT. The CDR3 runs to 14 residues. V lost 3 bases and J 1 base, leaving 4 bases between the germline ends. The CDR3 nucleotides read TGTGCCAGCAGTGATGGGTCTGGGGCCAACGTCCTGACTTTC. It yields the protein CASSDGSGANVLTF.

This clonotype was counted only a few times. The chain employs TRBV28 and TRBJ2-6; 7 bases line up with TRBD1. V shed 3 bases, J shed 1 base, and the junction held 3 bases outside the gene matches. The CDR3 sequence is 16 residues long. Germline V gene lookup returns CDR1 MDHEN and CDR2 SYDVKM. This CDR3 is CASSFRQGSGANVLTF. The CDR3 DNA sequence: TGTGCCAGCAGTTTCAGACAGGGATCTGGGGCCAACGTCCTGACTTTC. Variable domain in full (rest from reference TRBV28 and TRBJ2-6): DVKVTQSSRYLVKRTGEKVFLECVQDMDHENMFWYRQDPGLGLRLIYFSYDVKMKEKGDIPEGYSVSREKKERFSLILESASTNQTSMYLCASSFRQGSGANVLTFGAGSRLTVL.

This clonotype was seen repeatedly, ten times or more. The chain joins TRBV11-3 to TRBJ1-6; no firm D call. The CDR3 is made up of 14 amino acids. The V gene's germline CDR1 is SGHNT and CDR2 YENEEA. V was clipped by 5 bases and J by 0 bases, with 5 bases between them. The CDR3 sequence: CASSGTSYNSPLHF. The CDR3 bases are TGTGCCAGCAGCGGAACCTCCTATAATTCACCCCTCCACTTT.

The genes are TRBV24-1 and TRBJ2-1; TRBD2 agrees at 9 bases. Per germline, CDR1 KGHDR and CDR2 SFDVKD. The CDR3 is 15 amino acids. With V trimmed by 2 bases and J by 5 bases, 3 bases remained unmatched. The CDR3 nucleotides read TGTGCCACCAGTGATTCAGCGGGAGGCAACAATGAGCAGTTCTTC. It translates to CATSDSAGGNNEQFF.

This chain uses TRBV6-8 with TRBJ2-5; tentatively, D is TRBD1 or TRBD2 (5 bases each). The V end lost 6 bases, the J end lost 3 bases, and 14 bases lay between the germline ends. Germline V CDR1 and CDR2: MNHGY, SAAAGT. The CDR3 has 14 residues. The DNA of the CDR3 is TGTGCCAGCAGGAATACCGGGACGAAAGAGACCCAGTACTTC. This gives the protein CASRNTGTKETQYF.

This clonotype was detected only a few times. The CDR3 sequence: CASSPPGQMNTEAFF. Here the CDR3 DNA reads TGTGCCAGCAGTCCCCCAGGACAGATGAACACTGAAGCTTTCTTT. This rearrangement joins TRBV6-2 or TRBV6-3 to TRBJ1-1; maybe TRBD1 (6 bases). V lost 5 bases to trimming and J lost 0 bases, with 13 bases between them. CDR3 length: 15 residues. Germline CDR1 MNHEY, CDR2 SVGEGT.

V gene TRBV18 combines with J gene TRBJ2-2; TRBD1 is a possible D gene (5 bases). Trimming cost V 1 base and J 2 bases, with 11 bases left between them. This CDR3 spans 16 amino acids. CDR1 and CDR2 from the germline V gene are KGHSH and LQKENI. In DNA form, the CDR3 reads TGTGCCAGCTCACCACTACGACAGACAAACACCGGGGAGCTGTTTTTT. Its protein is CASSPLRQTNTGELFF.

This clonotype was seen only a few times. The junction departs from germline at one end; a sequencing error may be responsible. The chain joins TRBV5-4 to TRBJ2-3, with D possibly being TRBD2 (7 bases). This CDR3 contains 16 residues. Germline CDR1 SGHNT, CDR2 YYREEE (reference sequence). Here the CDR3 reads CASSLGAGVNTDTQYF. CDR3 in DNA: TGTGCCAGCAGTTTGGGGGCGGGAGTGAACACAGATACGCAGTATTTT.

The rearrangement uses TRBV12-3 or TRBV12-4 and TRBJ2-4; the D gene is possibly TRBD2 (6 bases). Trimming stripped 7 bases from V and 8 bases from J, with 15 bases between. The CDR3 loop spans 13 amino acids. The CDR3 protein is CASTNDGSYIQYF. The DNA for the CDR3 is TGTGCCAGCACTAACGACGGGAGTTACATTCAGTACTTC.

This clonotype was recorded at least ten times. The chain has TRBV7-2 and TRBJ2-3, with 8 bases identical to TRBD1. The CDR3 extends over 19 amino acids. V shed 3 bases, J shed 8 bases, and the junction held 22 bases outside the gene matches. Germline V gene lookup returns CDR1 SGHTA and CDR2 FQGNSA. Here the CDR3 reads CASSLAFGTGIIGVVTQYF. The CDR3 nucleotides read TGTGCCAGCAGCTTGGCCTTTGGGACAGGAATTATAGGGGTCGTTACGCAGTATTTT.

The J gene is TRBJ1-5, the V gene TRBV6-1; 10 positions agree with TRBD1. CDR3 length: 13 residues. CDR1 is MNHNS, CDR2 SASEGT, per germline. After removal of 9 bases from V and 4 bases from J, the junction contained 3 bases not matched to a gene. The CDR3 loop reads CASLGQGNQPQHF. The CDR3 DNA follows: TGTGCCAGTCTGGGACAGGGGAATCAGCCCCAGCATTTT.

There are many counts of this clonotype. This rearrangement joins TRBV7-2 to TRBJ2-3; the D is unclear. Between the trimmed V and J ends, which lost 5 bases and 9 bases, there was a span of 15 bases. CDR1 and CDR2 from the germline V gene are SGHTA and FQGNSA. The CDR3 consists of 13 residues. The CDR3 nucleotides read TGTGCCAGCAGCACCACCACAGCAAGGACGCAGTATTTT. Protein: CASSTTTARTQYF.

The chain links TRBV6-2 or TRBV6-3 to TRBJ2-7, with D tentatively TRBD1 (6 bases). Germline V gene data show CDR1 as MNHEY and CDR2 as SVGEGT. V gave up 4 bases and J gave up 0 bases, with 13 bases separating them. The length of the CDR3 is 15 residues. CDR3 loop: CASSSYGQSSYEQYV. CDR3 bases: TGTGCCAGCAGTTCCTACGGACAGTCCTCCTACGAGCAGTACGTC.